The source of this TCR beta chain is a study of blood T cells in healthy people across ages. Collection of 8.5 to 10 milliliters of peripheral blood was performed for each donor. This clonotype showed up many times. Combining a sample-barcoded 5' primer with a J-beta primer mix, a second PCR ran for roughly 6 to 12 cycles. From the 5' RACE reads, TCRdb called clonotypes with MiXCR, one entry per CDR3 protein. The data show 650,000 to 700,000 distinct CDR3 sequences, approximately 52% seen once. Per the germline V gene, CDR1 is SQVTM and CDR2 is ANQGSEA. CDR3 length: 15 residues. Germline trimming cut 1 base from V and 3 bases from J; bases unmatched to any gene: 5.

The V call is TRBV29-1, the J call TRBJ2-7; 11 bases line up with TRBD1. The sample was blood. The sequence was collected from a woman older than 75 in good health. The CDR3 region has the DNA TGCAGCGTTGAAGTGGGGGACAGGGGGTTCTACGAGCAGTACTTC. Translated, it gives CSVEVGDRGFYEQYF.